The 12 T cell receptor beta chains below all came from one sample that was sequenced in a study of prognosis after radiotherapy for stage I lung cancer. Multiplex PCR in two rounds served to amplify TCR beta CDR3 from genomic DNA. Round-one PCR had primers specific to each TRBV and TRBJ gene. One entry per CDR3 protein, called by TCRdb with MiXCR from the multiplex PCR reads. Of around 20,000 distinct CDR3 sequences listed, around two fifths were seen once; the top ten hold about 33%. The sequences come from PBMCs, collected before or after stereotactic body radiation therapy (not recorded which). These receptors came from a donor over 45 with non-small cell lung cancer.

CDR3 in DNA: TGTGCCAGCAGCTTAGCTGGGGGACTTACAGGCTACGAGCAGTACTTC. The encoded protein is CASSLAGGLTGYEQYF. V gene TRBV13 combines with J gene TRBJ2-7; D possibly corresponds to TRBD2 (6 bases). The CDR3 extends over 16 amino acids. Germline CDR1 is PRHDT and CDR2 is FYEKMQ (reference sequence). The V end lost 1 base, the J end lost 3 bases, and 16 bases lay between the germline ends.

This clonotype was detected ten times or more. The chain joins TRBV2 to TRBJ2-2; D is possibly TRBD1 (7 bases). Deletions cut 1 base from V and 5 bases from J, with 17 bases between. CDR3 size: 17 residues. The V gene's germline CDR1 is SNHLY and CDR2 FYNNEI. The CDR3, as DNA: TGTGCCAGCAGTGAAGGTTGGGGGGCAGGGGGGACCGGGGAGCTGTTTTTT. It codes for CASSEGWGAGGTGELFF. The variable domain in full, with the rest retrieved from reference TRBV2 and TRBJ2-2, is EPEVTQTPSHQVTQMGQEVILRCVPISNHLYFYWYRQILGQKVEFLVSFYNNEISEKSEIFDDQFSVERPDGSNFTLKIRSTKLEDSAMYFCASSEGWGAGGTGELFFGEGSRLTVL.

This clonotype has only a few counts. This chain joins TRBV20-1 and TRBJ1-2, with D possibly being TRBD1 (5 bases). Trimming removed 1 base from V and 2 bases from J, with 11 bases in between. This CDR3 has 14 residues. Germline V CDR1 and CDR2: DFQATT, SNEGSKA (reference sequence). The CDR3 nucleotides read TGCAGTGCTAGAGCCCTGACAGTAAACTATGGCTACACCTTC. Translating it yields CSARALTVNYGYTF.

The chain recombines TRBV20-1 with TRBJ2-5; 7 bases line up with TRBD1. Germline loops: CDR1 DFQATT, CDR2 SNEGSKA (reference sequence). There are 13 residues in the CDR3. The ends lost 6 bases at V and 0 bases at J; junction bases unmatched: 4. The CDR3 region has the DNA TGCAGTGCCCTGGGACAGTACCAAGAGACCCAGTACTTC. Protein: CSALGQYQETQYF.

A remark on this clonotype: A far bigger clonotype differs at one base, so this is likely a read error. The chain employs TRBV7-8 and TRBJ2-2; D is uncertain. Germline V CDR1 and CDR2: SGHVS, FQNEAQ. V shed 3 bases and J shed 7 bases, with 6 bases lying between them. The CDR3 consists of 12 residues. CDR3 bases: TGTGCCAGCAGCTTTTTTATCGGGGAGCTGTTTTTT. This gives the protein CASSFFIGELFF.

This clonotype showed up many times. The chain links TRBV11-3 to TRBJ2-3; D call uncertain. CDR1 is SGHNT and CDR2 is YENEEA in the germline V gene. V was pared by 6 bases and J by 0 bases, with 4 bases between. This CDR3 is 12 amino acids long. The CDR3 loop is CASSSSTDTQYF. In nucleotides, the CDR3 is TGTGCCAGCAGTTCTAGCACAGATACGCAGTATTTT.

This clonotype turned up a few times. V gene TRBV19 combines with J gene TRBJ1-5, with D hard to call. There are 16 residues in the CDR3. Germline CDR1 LNHDA, CDR2 SQIVND (reference sequence). V was clipped by 0 bases and J by 7 bases, with 16 bases between them. In DNA form, the CDR3 reads TGTGCCAGTAGTATAGAGGTAGGCTCCCCGGGCCAGCCCCAGCATTTT. Protein sequence: CASSIEVGSPGQPQHF.

This chain joins TRBV20-1 and TRBJ1-2, with a tentative D call TRBD1 (5 bases). Per germline, CDR1 DFQATT and CDR2 SNEGSKA (reference sequence). The length of the CDR3 is 16 residues. The V end was cut by 5 bases, the J end by 0 bases, with 19 bases between. CDR3 amino acids: CSAGRSGKRSNYGYTF. The CDR3 DNA follows: TGCAGTGCTGGACGATCAGGGAAGCGATCTAACTATGGCTACACCTTC.

This clonotype has a count of ten or more. The genes are TRBV7-2 and TRBJ1-4, with 8 bases identical to TRBD1. The CDR3 contains 15 residues. Trimming at V came to 5 bases and at J to 5 bases, leaving 7 bases not matched to a gene. Germline values: CDR1 SGHTA, CDR2 FQGNSA. DNA of the CDR3: TGTGCCAGCAGCGCCGGGGACAGGAGGAATGAAAAACTGTTTTTT. Residues: CASSAGDRRNEKLFF.

This clonotype was seen many times. In DNA form, the CDR3 reads TGCGCCAGCAGCTTGGATATGGGGACTGAAGCTTTCTTT. As protein: CASSLDMGTEAFF. The chain links TRBV5-1 to TRBJ1-1; D gene unclear. The germline gives CDR1 SGHRS, CDR2 YFSETQ. The ends were cut back, 0 bases at V and 5 bases at J, with 8 bases in the middle. The CDR3 runs 13 residues.

The count of this clonotype is one. This is likely an artifact of a read error, given a far larger clone one base away. The chain joins TRBV7-6 to TRBJ2-3; no clear D. From germline, CDR1 is SGHVS and CDR2 FNYEAQ. The CDR3 sequence is 14 residues long. Trimming left V 6 bases short and J 5 bases short, with 15 bases between. The CDR3, as DNA: TGTGCCAGCAGTGCGGAGAGGCACAGAGATACGCAGTATTTT. Translated: CASSAERHRDTQYF.

In its sample, this clonotype was seen many times. V usage is TRBV6-5 and J usage is TRBJ1-3, with 7 bases fitting TRBD1. CDR1 and CDR2 from the germline V gene are MNHEY and SVGAGI. The J segment lost 11 bases and the V segment lost 5 bases, leaving 6 bases of the junction unmatched. The CDR3 totals 12 residues. CDR3 protein: CASSNLDRAIYF. The CDR3 bases are TGTGCCAGCAGTAACTTAGACAGGGCCATATATTTT.